This T cell receptor beta chain was sequenced during a study of blood T cell repertoires in COVID-19. The overall study: Collection of acute and convalescent COVID-19 samples took place in the United States, Italy and Spain. PBMCs, B-cell-depleted T cells, or T cells provided the cDNA or gDNA that made up the material.

V gave up 4 bases and J gave up 11 bases, with 12 bases separating them. This CDR3 has 11 residues. CDR1 is SGHTA and CDR2 is FQGNSA in the germline V gene. Assay: immunoSEQ multiplex PCR; the TCRdb copy retains only in-frame clones and omits some. The sample includes under 250,000 clones, 82% of them seen just once. The V and J genes are TRBV7-2 and TRBJ2-7; maybe TRBD1 (6 bases). The TCR sequence derives from a woman older than 75 with acute or convalescent COVID-19. Material: peripheral blood. The CDR3 DNA is TGTGCCAGCAGCTCAATGGACAGAAAGTACTTC. Translating gives CASSSMDRKYF.